The 12 T cell receptor beta chains in this list originate from one sample, sequenced in a study of shared clonotypes between healthy human individuals. The repertoire was sequenced with immunoSEQ multiplex PCR; TCRdb's copy has only in-frame clones and lacks some. The sample yields around 940,000 clones, approximately 76% seen once. Sequenced: memory CD4+ T cells sorted from blood. Sample subset: CD45RA-negative fraction. The receptors originated from a man between 18 and 29 years old in good health.

Notes on this clone: This likely traces to a read error, being one base from a far larger clone. This chain links TRBV5-4 with TRBJ2-2; D unclear. Germline CDR1 is SGHNT and CDR2 is YYREEE (reference sequence). Trimming took 3 bases from V and 2 from J, leaving 2 bases between them. The CDR3 is made up of 12 amino acids. The CDR3 coding sequence is TGTGCCAGCAGCTCCAACACCGGGGAGCTGTTTTTT. This sequence encodes CASSSNTGELFF.

A few counts support this clone. The CDR3 coding sequence is TGCAGTTGTCAGGGGCACGGGGAGCTGTTTTTT. It is translated as CSCQGHGELFF. V gene TRBV29-1 combines with J gene TRBJ2-2; possibly TRBD1 for D (6 bases). Germline loops: CDR1 SQVTM, CDR2 ANQGSEA. The CDR3 spans 11 residues.

This chain joins TRBV7-8 and TRBJ2-3; unclear D gene. The V gene's germline CDR1 is SGHVS and CDR2 FQNEAQ. V lost 4 bases to trimming and J lost 5 bases, with 7 bases between them. The CDR3 is 12 amino acids. The CDR3 DNA sequence: TGTGCCAGCAGCTCCGACGGAGATACGCAGTATTTT. Its protein product is CASSSDGDTQYF.

This rearrangement joins TRBV7-2 to TRBJ2-5; 8 bases map to TRBD2. Germline CDR1 is SGHTA and CDR2 is FQGNSA. V gave up 4 bases and J gave up 1 base; unmatched junction bases: 14. This CDR3 comprises 18 residues. CDR3 region: CASSSQGLAGVGQETQYF. CDR3 sequence (DNA): TGTGCCAGCAGCTCCCAGGGTCTAGCGGGTGTCGGCCAAGAGACCCAGTACTTC.

This clone was found many times. V usage is TRBV28 and J usage is TRBJ1-5; maybe TRBD1 (6 bases). The CDR3 loop spans 15 amino acids. Germline CDR1 reads MDHEN; CDR2 reads SYDVKM. V gave up 8 bases and J gave up 6 bases, with 20 bases separating them. In DNA, the CDR3 is TGTGCCAGCGACCCAACTGGGGGGGGCGGTCAGCCCCAGCATTTT. It translates to CASDPTGGGGQPQHF.

The chain is built from TRBV4-1 and TRBJ2-2, with 12 bases that match TRBD2. There are 17 residues in the CDR3. V lost 4 bases, J lost 2 bases, and 5 bases stayed unmatched. Germline lookup yields CDR1 MGHRA and CDR2 YSYEKL. The CDR3 region has the DNA TGCGCCAGCAGCCGTGGACTAGCGGGAACAAACACCGGGGAGCTGTTTTTT. Its protein is CASSRGLAGTNTGELFF.

The V and J genes are TRBV5-6 and TRBJ1-5; TRBD1 is a possible D gene (5 bases). V was trimmed by 5 bases and J by 3 bases, leaving 15 bases between them. Germline V lookup: CDR1 SGHDT, CDR2 YYEEEE. There are 15 residues in the CDR3. CDR3 protein: CASRPWGGVNQPQHF. The CDR3 bases are TGTGCCAGCAGGCCCTGGGGAGGGGTCAATCAGCCCCAGCATTTT.

V and J are TRBV5-1 and TRBJ2-2; no firm D call. Germline lookup yields CDR1 SGHRS and CDR2 YFSETQ. The CDR3 is 12 residues long. Trimming stripped 4 bases from V and 3 bases from J, with 4 bases between. The CDR3 DNA is TGCGCCAGCAGCCTACACACCGGGGAGCTGTTTTTT. It codes for CASSLHTGELFF.

The rearrangement joins TRBV7-6 to TRBJ2-1; TRBD2 matches at 14 bases. Germline V gives CDR1 SGHVS, CDR2 FNYEAQ. CDR3 length: 18 amino acids. Trimming at V came to 5 bases and at J to 9 bases, leaving 15 bases not matched to a gene. The CDR3 DNA follows: TGTGCCAGCAGCCCCCACCTAAGACTAGCGGGAGGGCAGGTTGAGCAGTTCTTC. The encoded protein is CASSPHLRLAGGQVEQFF.

The gene calls are TRBV27 and TRBJ2-5; D tentatively reads TRBD1 or TRBD2 (5 bases each). The CDR3 spans 15 residues. Per the germline V gene, CDR1 is MNHEY and CDR2 is SMNVEV (reference sequence). The V gene lost 2 bases and the J gene lost 2 bases, with 12 bases spanning the gap. The CDR3: CASSLVWGIQETQYF. CDR3 sequence (DNA): TGTGCCAGCAGTTTAGTCTGGGGGATACAAGAGACCCAGTACTTC.

This chain connects TRBV5-1 to TRBJ2-4; the D is unclear. The CDR3 runs to 12 residues. V gave up 7 bases and J gave up 8 bases, with 13 bases separating them. The V gene's germline CDR1 is SGHRS and CDR2 YFSETQ. The CDR3 coding sequence is TGCGCCAGCGGTTCAGGACGGGACATTCAGTACTTC. It yields the protein CASGSGRDIQYF.

At least ten counts were recorded for this clone. The chain employs TRBV7-2 and TRBJ2-1; D assignment may be TRBD1 or TRBD2 (5 bases each). V gave up 6 bases and J gave up 0 bases, with 12 bases separating them. The length of the CDR3 is 15 residues. In germline, CDR1 is SGHTA, CDR2 FQGNSA. Here the CDR3 reads CASRTGQSSYNEQFF. The DNA for the CDR3 is TGTGCCAGCAGGACGGGGCAGAGCTCCTACAATGAGCAGTTCTTC.